Listed below are T cell receptor beta chains from one sample, sequenced in a study of blood T cell repertoires in COVID-19. TCRdb's copy holds only in-frame clones and misses some; the assay was immunoSEQ multiplex PCR. This table holds over 85,000 clones, approximately 85% found once. Sequencing used peripheral blood. The receptors were gathered from a man aged 35-49 years with active or convalescent COVID-19. The CDR3 runs from the conserved cysteine through the conserved F or W. D genes are given only for firm matches. Not every row has a clone size; where given, it reads once, few, many or a size class.

NA TRBJ2-1 NA TRBV7-8 TGTGCCAGCAGCTCCCAGTTGAGGACAGTCATATCTGCCTACAATGAGCAGTTCTTC CASSSQLRTVISAYNEQFF
NA TRBJ2-3 NA TRBV4-3 TGCGCCAGCAGCCAAGATTGGCAGGGTACAGATACGCAGTATTTT CASSQDWQGTDTQYF
NA TRBJ2-7 NA TRBV27 TGTGCCAGCAGCCGCCGCCCGCCGGGGTCGGATGCTTACGAGCAGTACTTC CASSRRPPGSDAYEQYF
NA TRBJ1-6 TRBD1 TRBV25-1 TGTGCCAGCAGAGAAACAGGGGCTTCGAATTCACCCCTCCACTTT CASRETGASNSPLHF
NA TRBJ1-2 NA TRBV29-1 TGCAGCGTTGGAGGGCAGGGGAACTATGGCTACACCTTC CSVGGQGNYGYTF
NA TRBJ1-1 TRBD1 TRBV7-3 TGTGCCAGCAGCTCCGACAGGGATACTGAAGCTTTCTTT CASSSDRDTEAFF
NA TRBJ1-3 NA TRBV4-3 TGCGCCAGCAGCCAAGATTTATGGACAGCTGGAAACACCATATATTTT CASSQDLWTAGNTIYF
few TRBJ2-1 TRBD2 TRBV29-1 TGCAGCGTTGAACCACCACTAGCGGGAGCCTACAATGAGCAGTTCTTC CSVEPPLAGAYNEQFF
NA TRBJ1-1 NA TRBV18 TGTGCCAGCTCACCGGTCAGGGAGAACACTGAAGCTTTCTTT CASSPVRENTEAFF
NA TRBJ1-1 NA TRBV2 TGTGCCAGCAGTGGGTTGAGACAGTTCACTGAAGCTTTCTTT CASSGLRQFTEAFF
NA TRBJ2-5 NA TRBV11-2 TGTGCCAGCAGCCTGAGAGCCCCGATGGGGACACTAATCCAAGAGACCCAGTACTTC CASSLRAPMGTLIQETQYF
NA TRBJ1-2 NA TRBV5-4 TGTGCCAGCAGCTTGAGTACAGGGACCTATGGCTACACCTTC CASSLSTGTYGYTF
once TRBJ2-6 NA TRBV19 TGTGCCAGCGCACCAGTCGGGGTCGGGGCCAACGTCCTGACTTTC CASAPVGVGANVLTF
NA TRBJ2-7 TRBD1 TRBV25-1 TGTGCCAGCAGTGAATCCGTAGTGCGACAGGGTGGCGAGCAGTACTTC CASSESVVRQGGEQYF
NA TRBJ2-3 TRBD2 TRBV11-3 TGTGCCAGCAGCTTAGGGACTAGCGGGTCCACAGATACGCAGTATTTT CASSLGTSGSTDTQYF
NA TRBJ1-2 TRBD1 TRBV30 TGTGCCTGGAGTGTAGGGCGGGACAGATCTTTCTTC CAWSVGRDRSFF
NA TRBJ2-1 NA TRBV18 TGTGCCAGCTCACCTCCTAATGACAATGAGCAGTTCTTC CASSPPNDNEQFF
NA TRBJ1-6 NA TRBV7-2 TGTGCCAGCAGCTCCCGGCCGGCGGGACCTAATTCACCCCTCCACTTT CASSSRPAGPNSPLHF
NA TRBJ1-3 TRBD1 TRBV6-5 TGTGCCAGCAGTTACTGGACAGGGAGTTCTGGAAACACCATATATTTT CASSYWTGSSGNTIYF
NA TRBJ2-3 NA TRBV3-1/TRBV3-2 TGTGCCAGCAGCCAAGAGGGCCTCACAGATACGCAGTATTTT CASSQEGLTDTQYF
NA TRBJ2-3 NA TRBV5-1 TGCGCCAGCAGCTTCAGAGGGGGGGCCGCAGATACGCAGTATTTT CASSFRGGAADTQYF
NA TRBJ1-5 NA TRBV12-3/TRBV12-4 TGTGCCAGCAGGGGGCCAGGGGATCAGCCCCAGCATTTT CASRGPGDQPQHF
NA TRBJ2-1 TRBD1 TRBV27 TGTGCCAGCAGCCCTCCGCCGGGACAGGGGACCTACAATGAGCAGTTCTTC CASSPPPGQGTYNEQFF
NA TRBJ2-2 NA TRBV9 TGTGCCAGCAGCGTAGCTACGAGAAACGGGGAGCTGTTTTTT CASSVATRNGELFF
NA TRBJ2-5 NA TRBV10-2 TGCGCCGGCAAACCTGAGGACAGTGCCATCCGCGGGTACCAAGAGACCCAGTACTTC CAGKPEDSAIRGYQETQYF
NA TRBJ1-2 NA TRBV19 TGTGCCAGTAGCGCCCCAGGGGTCTATGGCTACACCTTC CASSAPGVYGYTF
NA TRBJ2-7 NA TRBV6-5 TGTGCCAGTTTAGGACAGAGCTCCTACGAGCAGTACTTC CASLGQSSYEQYF
NA TRBJ2-5 TRBD2 TRBV20-1 TGCAGTGCTAGTTTTAAGCGGGGGGGAGGAGAGACCCAGTACTTC CSASFKRGGGETQYF
NA TRBJ1-2 NA TRBV7-6 TGTGCCAGCAGCCCTAACCGGGAAGCCAGGAATGGCTACACCTTC CASSPNREARNGYTF
NA TRBJ2-5 NA TRBV12-5 TGTGCTAGTGGTTTGGGTCTGGGGGGAGGATGGTCAGAGACCCAGTACTTC CASGLGLGGGWSETQYF
NA TRBJ2-3 NA TRBV18 TGTGCCAGCTCACCATTAGGCCGGGGGAGGACAGATACGCAGTATTTT CASSPLGRGRTDTQYF
NA TRBJ2-1 TRBD2 TRBV5-1 TGCGCCAGCAGCTCCCAGGTGGCGGGGGGCTCGTATGAGCAGTTCTTC CASSSQVAGGSYEQFF
NA TRBJ1-6 NA TRBV25-1 TGTGCCAGCAGTGGAGGAGCCTCACCCCTCCACTTT CASSGGASPLHF
NA TRBJ1-2 NA TRBV29-1 TGCAGCGTTGAAGTTGGGCTTAACTATGGCTACACCTTC CSVEVGLNYGYTF
NA TRBJ2-7 TRBD1 TRBV5-1 TGCGCCAGCAGCTCTGGGACAGGGATTTCCTCAGGCTCCTACGAGCAGTACTTC CASSSGTGISSGSYEQYF
NA TRBJ1-6 NA TRBV19 TGTGCCAGCAAGCCCCAGGGCAGGGATAATTCACCCCTCCACTTT CASKPQGRDNSPLHF
once TRBJ2-3 NA TRBV11-2 TGTGCCAGCAGCTTAGTTAGGGGGGGCGGCACAGATACGCAGTATTTT CASSLVRGGGTDTQYF
NA TRBJ1-3 NA TRBV15 TGTGCCACCAGCAGCGCGGCAGGAAACACCATATATTTT CATSSAAGNTIYF
few TRBJ2-1 TRBD1 TRBV9 TGTGCCAGCAGCGTAGGGGACAGCAACAATGAGCAGTTCTTC CASSVGDSNNEQFF
NA TRBJ2-1 TRBD1 TRBV10-3 TGTGCCATCAGTGCGGGGACAGGGGTCAATGAGCAGTTCTTC CAISAGTGVNEQFF
once TRBJ2-1 NA TRBV2 TGTGCCAGCATGACTAGCTCCTACAATGAGCAGTTCTTC CASMTSSYNEQFF
NA TRBJ1-1 TRBD1 TRBV27 TGTGCCAGCCGATTAAGCAAAGGGGGCGGGACTGAAGCTTTCTTT CASRLSKGGGTEAFF
NA TRBJ2-1 TRBD2 TRBV5-4 TGTGCCAGCAGCTTGGCCTTGGCTAGCGGGGACAATGAGCAGTTCTTC CASSLALASGDNEQFF
few TRBJ1-5 NA TRBV19 TGTGCCAGTAGTATGGGGAGGTATAGCAATCAGCCCCAGCATTTT CASSMGRYSNQPQHF
NA TRBJ1-4 NA TRBV24-1 TGTGCCACCTCTACAGGGCTTCTACGGGAAAAACTGTTTTTT CATSTGLLREKLFF
once TRBJ2-5 NA TRBV7-2 TGTGCCAGCAGCCCCCGGGTAGTGGGCCAAGAGACCCAGTACTTC CASSPRVVGQETQYF
NA TRBJ2-3 NA TRBV7-2 TGTGCCAGCAGGGGGCCTAGCACAGATACGCAGTATTTT CASRGPSTDTQYF
NA TRBJ2-7 NA TRBV28 TGTGCCAGCAGCTCCCTTCTATACGAGCAGTACTTC CASSSLLYEQYF
NA TRBJ2-2 TRBD2 TRBV18 TGTGCCAGCTCACCGGGACTAGCGGTGACCGGGGAGCTGTTTTTT CASSPGLAVTGELFF
NA TRBJ1-4 NA TRBV28 TGTGCCAGCAGTTTACCCAACGGGATCCTCAGCGGAAAACTGTTTTTT CASSLPNGILSGKLFF
NA TRBJ1-1 NA TRBV4-1 TGCGCCAGCAGCCAAGATTGGCCAACTAGAAACACTGAAGCTTTCTTT CASSQDWPTRNTEAFF
many TRBJ1-5 TRBD1 TRBV7-8 TGTGCCAGCAGCTTAGTTGCGACAGGGGGCTGGAGTGGCAATCAGCCCCAGCATTTT CASSLVATGGWSGNQPQHF
NA TRBJ2-5 TRBD2 TRBV28 TGTGCCAGCAGTTCCTTTAGCGGGGCATCCAGAGAGACCCAGTACTTC CASSSFSGASRETQYF